This T cell receptor beta chain comes out of a study of blood T cell repertoires in COVID-19. About the research overall: From the United States, Italy and Spain came samples of acute and convalescent COVID-19.

Sequencing used immunoSEQ multiplex PCR; TCRdb keeps in-frame clones, though not all of them. The sample has around 140,000 clones, less than 90% seen once. The sequenced sample was peripheral blood. The sequence derives from a man aged 55 to 69 with acute or convalescent COVID-19.

This CDR3 reads CASSVSLAGGETQYF. CDR3 in DNA: TGTGCCAGCAGTGTTTCGCTAGCGGGAGGTGAGACCCAGTACTTC. The chain has TRBV25-1 and TRBJ2-5, with TRBD2 identical over 11 bases. CDR1 and CDR2 (germline): MGHDK, SYGVNS. V shed 4 bases and J 5 bases; nucleotides not matched to a gene: 6. The CDR3 sequence is 15 residues long. The variable domain in full, with the rest retrieved from reference TRBV25-1 and TRBJ2-5, is EADIYQTPRYLVIGTGKKITLECSQTMGHDKMYWYQQDPGMELHLIHYSYGVNSTEKGDLSSESTVSRIRTEHFPLTLESARPSHTSQYLCASSVSLAGGETQYFGPGTRLLVL.